The table lists the clone carrying this T cell receptor (beta chain) with many counts. This CDR3 region has 12 residues. V was shortened by 3 bases and J by 5 bases, with 7 bases between the two germline ends. Germline V gives CDR1 LNHNV, CDR2 YYDKDF (reference sequence). A single record per CDR3 protein comes from TCRdb applying MiXCR to the RT-PCR reads. The sample yields about 680,000 distinct CDR3 sequences, more than 13% seen once. The rearrangement joins TRBV15 to TRBJ1-2; D gene ambiguous. The sample was memory CD4+ T cells from blood. The receptor was isolated from a female donor in good health, serving as a healthy control. DNA of the CDR3: TGTGCCACCAGCAGGGACGTGTATGGCTACACCTTC. Amino acids: CATSRDVYGYTF.